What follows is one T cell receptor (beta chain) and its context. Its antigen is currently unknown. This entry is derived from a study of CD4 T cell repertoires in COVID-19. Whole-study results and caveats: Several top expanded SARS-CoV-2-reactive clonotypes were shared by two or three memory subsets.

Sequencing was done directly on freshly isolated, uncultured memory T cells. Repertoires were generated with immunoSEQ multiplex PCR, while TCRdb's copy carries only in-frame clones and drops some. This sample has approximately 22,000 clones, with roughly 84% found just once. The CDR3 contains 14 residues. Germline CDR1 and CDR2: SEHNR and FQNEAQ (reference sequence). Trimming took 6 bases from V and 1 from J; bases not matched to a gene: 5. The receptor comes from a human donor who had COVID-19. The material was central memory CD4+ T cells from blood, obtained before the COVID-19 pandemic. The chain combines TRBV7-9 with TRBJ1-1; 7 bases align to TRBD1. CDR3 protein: CASSTGAANTEAFF. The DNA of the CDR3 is TGTGCCAGCAGTACAGGGGCGGCGAACACTGAAGCTTTCTTT.